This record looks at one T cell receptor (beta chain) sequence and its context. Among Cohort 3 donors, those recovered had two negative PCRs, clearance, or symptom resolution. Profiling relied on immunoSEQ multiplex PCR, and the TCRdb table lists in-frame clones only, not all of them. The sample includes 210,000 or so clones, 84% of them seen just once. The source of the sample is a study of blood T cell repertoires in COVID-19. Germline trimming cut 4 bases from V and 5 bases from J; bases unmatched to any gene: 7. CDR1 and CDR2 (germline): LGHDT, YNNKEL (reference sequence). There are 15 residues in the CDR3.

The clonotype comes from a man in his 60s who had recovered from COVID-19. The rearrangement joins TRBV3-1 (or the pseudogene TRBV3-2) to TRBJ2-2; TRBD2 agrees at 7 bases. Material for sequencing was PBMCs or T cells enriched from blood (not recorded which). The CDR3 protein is CASSPRNGGTGELFF. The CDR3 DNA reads TGTGCCAGCAGCCCCAGGAACGGGGGGACCGGGGAGCTGTTTTTT.